This T cell receptor (beta chain) came from a study of T cell responses to AZD1222 COVID-19 vaccine. Findings and limits, study-wide: Two AZD1222 doses significantly raised spike-specific TCR breadth and depth over controls.

The V gene lost 4 bases and the J gene lost 9 bases, with 20 bases spanning the gap. The CDR3 totals 15 residues. Germline assignment: CDR1 KGHDR and CDR2 SFDVKD. Assay: immunoSEQ multiplex PCR; the TCRdb copy retains only in-frame clones and omits some. The sample holds about 93,000 clones, roughly nine tenths seen once. A note on this clone: Its antigen is as yet unknown.

This chain joins TRBV24-1 and TRBJ1-2, with D unresolved. This TCR came from an adult in good health. Sequenced here: peripheral blood, sampled on day 0 of MenACWY control vaccination. The CDR3 sequence: CATSEGGGAVWSYTF. The CDR3 DNA is TGTGCCACCAGTGAGGGAGGAGGAGCCGTCTGGAGCTACACCTTC.